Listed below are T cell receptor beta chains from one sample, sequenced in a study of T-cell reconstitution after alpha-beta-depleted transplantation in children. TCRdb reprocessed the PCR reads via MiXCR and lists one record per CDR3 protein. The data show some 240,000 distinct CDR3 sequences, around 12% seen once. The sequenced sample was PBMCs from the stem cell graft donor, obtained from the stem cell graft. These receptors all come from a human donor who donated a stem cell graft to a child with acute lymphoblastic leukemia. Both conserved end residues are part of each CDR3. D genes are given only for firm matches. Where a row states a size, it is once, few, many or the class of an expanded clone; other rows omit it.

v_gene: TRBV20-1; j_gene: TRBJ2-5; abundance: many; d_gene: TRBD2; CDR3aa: CSARSAGGLSETQYF; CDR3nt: TGCAGTGCTAGGTCTGCGGGAGGGCTTTCAGAGACCCAGTACTTC
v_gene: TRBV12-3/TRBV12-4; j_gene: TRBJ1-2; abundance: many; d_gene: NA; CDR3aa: CASSPLGRSNYGYTF; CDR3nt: TGTGCCAGCAGCCCTCTTGGGCGCTCTAACTATGGCTACACCTTC
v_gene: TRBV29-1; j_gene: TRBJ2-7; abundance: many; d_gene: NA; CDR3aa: CSVEGEGYEQYF; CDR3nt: TGCAGCGTTGAAGGAGAGGGCTACGAGCAGTACTTC
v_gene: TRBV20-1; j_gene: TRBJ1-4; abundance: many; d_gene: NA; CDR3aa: CSARVDRVVEKLFF; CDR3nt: TGCAGTGCTAGAGTAGATAGGGTGGTTGAAAAACTGTTTTTT
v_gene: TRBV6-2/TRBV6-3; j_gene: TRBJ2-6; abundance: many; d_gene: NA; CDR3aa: CASSRSRGSGANVLTF; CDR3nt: TGTGCCAGCAGCCGTTCCAGGGGCTCTGGGGCCAACGTCCTGACTTTC
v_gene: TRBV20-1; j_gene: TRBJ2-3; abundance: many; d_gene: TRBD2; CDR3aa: CSASGGGPDTQYF; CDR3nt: TGCAGTGCTAGCGGGGGGGGGCCAGATACGCAGTATTTT
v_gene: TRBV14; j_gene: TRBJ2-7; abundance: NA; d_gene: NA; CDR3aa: CASSHFNEQYF; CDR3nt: TGTGCCAGCAGCCACTTCAACGAGCAGTACTTC
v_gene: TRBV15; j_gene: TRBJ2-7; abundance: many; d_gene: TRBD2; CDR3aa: CATSRTQTSGITYEQYF; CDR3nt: TGTGCCACCAGCAGAACTCAGACTAGCGGAATAACCTACGAGCAGTACTTC
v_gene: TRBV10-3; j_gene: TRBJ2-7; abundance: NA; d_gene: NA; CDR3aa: CAIGARDGPTYEQYF; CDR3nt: TGTGCCATCGGGGCCCGGGACGGTCCGACCTACGAGCAGTACTTC
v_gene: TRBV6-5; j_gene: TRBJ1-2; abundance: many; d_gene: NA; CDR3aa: CASSRQDNYGYTF; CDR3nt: TGTGCCAGCAGTCGACAGGATAACTATGGCTACACCTTC
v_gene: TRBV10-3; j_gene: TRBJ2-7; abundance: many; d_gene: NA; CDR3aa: CAIRIGSSSSYEQYF; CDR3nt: TGTGCCATCAGGATCGGCAGCTCCAGCTCCTACGAGCAGTACTTC
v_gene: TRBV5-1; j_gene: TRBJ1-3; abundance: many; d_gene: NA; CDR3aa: CASSRDKGGNTIYF; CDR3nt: TGCGCCAGCAGCCGAGACAAGGGCGGCAACACCATATATTTT
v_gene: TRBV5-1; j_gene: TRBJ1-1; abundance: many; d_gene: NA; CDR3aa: CASSLGGSNTEAFF; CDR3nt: TGCGCCAGCAGCTTGGGGGGTAGTAACACTGAAGCTTTCTTT
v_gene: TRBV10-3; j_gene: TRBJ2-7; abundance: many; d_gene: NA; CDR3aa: CAISGTEYEQYF; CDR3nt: TGTGCCATCAGTGGAACAGAGTACGAGCAGTACTTC
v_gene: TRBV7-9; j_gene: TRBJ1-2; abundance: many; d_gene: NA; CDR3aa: CASSLRRGDGSYGYTF; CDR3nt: TGTGCCAGCAGCTTAAGGCGAGGGGATGGCTCCTATGGCTACACCTTC
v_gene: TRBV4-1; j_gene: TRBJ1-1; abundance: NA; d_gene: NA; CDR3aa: CASSHPGGGLMNTEAFF; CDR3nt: TGCGCCAGCAGCCACCCTGGCGGCGGATTAATGAACACTGAAGCTTTCTTT
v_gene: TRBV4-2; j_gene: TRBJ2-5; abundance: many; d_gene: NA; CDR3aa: CASSQEGSRETQYF; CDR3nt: TGTGCCAGCAGCCAAGAGGGGTCGCGGGAGACCCAGTACTTC
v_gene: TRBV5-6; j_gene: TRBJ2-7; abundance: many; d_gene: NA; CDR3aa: CASSLEYEYEQYF; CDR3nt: TGTGCCAGCAGCTTGGAGTACGAATACGAGCAGTACTTC
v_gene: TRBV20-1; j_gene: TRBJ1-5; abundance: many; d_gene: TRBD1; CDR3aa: CSARAQGQGPNQPQHF; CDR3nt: TGCAGTGCTAGAGCCCAAGGACAGGGGCCCAATCAGCCCCAGCATTTT
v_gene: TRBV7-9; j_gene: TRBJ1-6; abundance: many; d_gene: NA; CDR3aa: CASSLSQSSSPLHF; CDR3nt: TGTGCCAGCAGCTTATCCCAGTCTAGTTCACCCCTCCACTTT
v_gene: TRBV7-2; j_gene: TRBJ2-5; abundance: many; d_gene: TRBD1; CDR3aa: CASSLNPTGTGGAGSQYF; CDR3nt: TGTGCCAGCAGTCTTAACCCGACCGGGACAGGGGGCGCGGGGTCCCAGTACTTC
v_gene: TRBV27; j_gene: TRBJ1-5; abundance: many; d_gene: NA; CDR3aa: CASSDQLQGKPQHF; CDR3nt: TGTGCCAGCAGTGACCAACTACAGGGAAAGCCCCAGCATTTT
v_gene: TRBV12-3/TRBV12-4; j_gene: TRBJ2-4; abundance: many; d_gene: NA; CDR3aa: CASTPGATPHIQYF; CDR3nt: TGTGCCAGCACCCCGGGGGCTACCCCGCACATTCAGTACTTC
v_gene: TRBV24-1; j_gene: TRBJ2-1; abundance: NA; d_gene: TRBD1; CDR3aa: CATMAPGQGPYNEQFF; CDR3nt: TGTGCCACCATGGCCCCAGGACAGGGTCCCTACAATGAGCAGTTCTTC
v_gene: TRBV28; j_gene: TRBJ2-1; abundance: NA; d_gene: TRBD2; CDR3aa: CASRTRFSGREGDNEQFF; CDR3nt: TGTGCCAGCAGAACCCGTTTTAGCGGGAGGGAGGGGGACAATGAGCAGTTCTTC
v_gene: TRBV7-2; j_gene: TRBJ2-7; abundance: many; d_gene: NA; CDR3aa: CASSLQDGPYEQYF; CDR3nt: TGTGCCAGCAGCTTACAAGACGGGCCCTACGAGCAGTACTTC
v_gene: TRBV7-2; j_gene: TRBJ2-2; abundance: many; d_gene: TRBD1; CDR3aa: CASSPSSGGGTGELFF; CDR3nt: TGTGCCAGCAGCCCCTCGTCAGGGGGTGGGACCGGGGAGCTGTTTTTT
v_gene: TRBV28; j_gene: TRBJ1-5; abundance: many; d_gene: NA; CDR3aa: CASSRRRGLSNQPQHF; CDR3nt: TGTGCCAGCAGTCGAAGGAGAGGGCTAAGCAATCAGCCCCAGCATTTT
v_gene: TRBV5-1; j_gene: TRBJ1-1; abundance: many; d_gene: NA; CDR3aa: CASSLDGRVGTEAFF; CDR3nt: TGCGCCAGCAGCTTGGATGGCAGGGTAGGAACTGAAGCTTTCTTT
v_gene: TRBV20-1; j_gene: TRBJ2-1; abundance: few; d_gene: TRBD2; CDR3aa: CSAPKWASGPLSSYNEQFF; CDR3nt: TGCAGTGCCCCCAAGTGGGCTAGCGGGCCTTTGAGCTCCTACAATGAGCAGTTCTTC
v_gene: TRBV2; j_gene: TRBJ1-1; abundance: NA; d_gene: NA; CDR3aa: CASSERTDMNTEAFF; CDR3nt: TGTGCCAGCAGTGAGCGGACGGACATGAACACTGAAGCTTTCTTT
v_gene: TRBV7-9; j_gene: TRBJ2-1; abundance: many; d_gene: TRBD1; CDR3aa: CASSSGQGAYNEQFF; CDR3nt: TGTGCCAGCAGCTCAGGACAGGGCGCATACAATGAGCAGTTCTTC